What follows are 15 T cell receptor beta chains derived from one specimen sequenced in a study of early T cells in non-severe SARS-CoV-2 infection. TCRdb reprocessed the 5' RACE reads via MiXCR and lists one record per CDR3 protein. The repertoire holds 35,000 to 55,000 distinct CDR3 sequences, with about 23% as singletons. The sample here was whole blood, taken at baseline. These receptors came from an adult who was a healthcare worker with PCR-confirmed SARS-CoV-2 infection or an uninfected control (not recorded which).

This clonotype was seen more than once but under ten times. J is TRBJ2-1 and V is TRBV5-5; TRBD2 agrees at 10 bases. J gave up 6 bases and V 0 bases, and 9 bases lay outside the gene matches. Germline V gene lookup returns CDR1 SGHKS and CDR2 YYEKEE (reference sequence). The length of the CDR3 is 17 residues. The CDR3 nucleotides are TGTGCCAGCAGCTTGGCCCCCCTAGCGGGGGTATTCAATGAGCAGTTCTTC. It yields the protein CASSLAPLAGVFNEQFF.

The rearrangement joins TRBV7-8 to TRBJ1-2; a weak D match, TRBD1 (6 bases). The germline V gene has CDR1 SGHVS and CDR2 FQNEAQ. Trimming pared 5 bases from V and 8 bases from J, leaving 12 bases between. This CDR3 is 12 amino acids long. CDR3 loop: CASSPTGRGYTF. DNA of the CDR3: TGTGCCAGCAGCCCGACAGGAAGGGGCTACACCTTC.

The genes are TRBV29-1 and TRBJ1-4; 10 bases fit TRBD1. The germline V gene encodes CDR1 SQVTM and CDR2 ANQGSEA. The junction had 15 bases not matched to a gene; V was cut back by 7 bases and J by 7 bases. The CDR3 spans 16 residues. Here the CDR3 reads CSGLGTGAAPGEKLFF. CDR3 sequence (DNA): TGCAGCGGATTAGGGACAGGGGCCGCTCCCGGTGAAAAACTGTTTTTT.

Regarding this clonotype: The germline gene is not matched at one end of the junction; a read error may be the cause. The chain links TRBV7-9 to TRBJ2-1; D gene unclear. Germline V gives CDR1 SEHNR, CDR2 FQNEAQ (reference sequence). CDR3 length: 11 residues. The CDR3 loop is CASSLSYEQFF. For the CDR3, the DNA is TGTGCCAGCAGCTTATCGTATGAACAGTTCTTC.

V usage is TRBV14 and J usage is TRBJ1-4; D unclear. There are 16 residues in the CDR3. CDR1 and CDR2 from the germline V gene are SGHDN and FVKESK. Trimming took off 1 base at V and 0 bases at J, with 9 bases between the two ends. The CDR3 DNA reads TGTGCCAGCAGCCAAGGGGAGGCAGCAACTAATGAAAAACTGTTTTTT. Translating gives CASSQGEAATNEKLFF.

The table lists this clonotype with many counts. The chain has TRBV9 and TRBJ2-3; D may be TRBD2 (7 bases). Trimming pared 4 bases from V and 2 bases from J, leaving 14 bases between. Germline lookup yields CDR1 SGDLS and CDR2 YYNGEE. The CDR3 is 15 amino acids. DNA of the CDR3: TGTGCCAGCAGCCCACCGGGGGGCCTCACAGATACGCAGTATTTT. Translation: CASSPPGGLTDTQYF.

This clonotype was picked up many times. V is TRBV10-1 and J is TRBJ2-7, with D possibly being TRBD2 (6 bases). Germline V gives CDR1 WNHNN, CDR2 SYGVQD (reference sequence). Trimming took 3 bases from V and 3 from J, leaving 12 bases between them. The CDR3 runs 14 residues. The CDR3 DNA sequence: TGCGCCAGCAGTGATTCGGGAGCGGTCTACGAGCAGTACTTC. Encoded protein: CASSDSGAVYEQYF.

This chain connects TRBV10-2 to TRBJ2-7; unclear D gene. Germline V gives CDR1 WSHSY, CDR2 SAAADI. V was shortened by 6 bases and J by 0 bases, with 9 bases between the two germline ends. The CDR3 extends over 13 amino acids. The CDR3 region has the DNA TGCGCCAGCAGCCCCCCAGCCTCCTACGAGCAGTACTTC. Protein product: CASSPPASYEQYF.

Only a few counts were recorded for this clonotype. The chain has TRBV4-2 and TRBJ2-1; D is ambiguous. Germline CDR1 is LGHNA and CDR2 is YNFKEQ. V lost 0 bases and J 6 bases, leaving 12 bases between the germline ends. CDR3 length equals 15 residues. CDR3: CASSQEDASSNEQFF. CDR3 sequence (DNA): TGTGCCAGCAGCCAAGAGGATGCAAGCTCCAATGAGCAGTTCTTC.

The chain combines TRBV9 with TRBJ2-3, with TRBD2 identical over 11 bases. CDR1 and CDR2 from the germline V gene are SGDLS and YYNGEE. The length of the CDR3 is 16 residues. The J segment lost 5 bases and the V segment lost 2 bases, leaving 7 bases of the junction unmatched. In DNA form, the CDR3 reads TGTGCCAGCAGCGTCGCAACTAGCGGGGGTGAAGATACGCAGTATTTT. Protein: CASSVATSGGEDTQYF.

This clonotype was recorded a few times. The chain carries TRBV7-9 and TRBJ2-6; D assignment may be TRBD1 or TRBD2 (5 bases each). The CDR3 runs 17 residues. In germline, CDR1 is SEHNR, CDR2 FQNEAQ (reference sequence). V was shortened by 3 bases and J by 2 bases, with 14 bases between the two germline ends. CDR3 loop: CASSFQRGGTGANVLTF. The CDR3 DNA sequence: TGTGCCAGCAGCTTTCAGAGGGGCGGAACTGGGGCCAACGTCCTGACTTTC. The variable domain in full, with the rest retrieved from reference TRBV7-9 and TRBJ2-6, is DTGVSQNPRHKITKRGQNVTFRCDPISEHNRLYWYRQTLGQGPEFLTYFQNEAQLEKSRLLSDRFSAERPKGSFSTLEIQRTEQGDSAMYLCASSFQRGGTGANVLTFGAGSRLTVL.

The chain combines TRBV4-3 with TRBJ1-1, with a possible D match to TRBD1 (6 bases). Germline values: CDR1 LGHNA, CDR2 YSLEER. Trimming removed 1 base from V and 1 base from J, with 10 bases in between. The CDR3 is 15 amino acids. The CDR3: CASSQALQGNTEAFF. CDR3 in DNA: TGCGCCAGCAGCCAAGCCCTACAGGGGAACACTGAAGCTTTCTTT.

This clonotype showed up just a few times. J is TRBJ1-2 and V is TRBV30; D gene uncertain. This CDR3 comprises 14 residues. Between the trimmed V and J ends, which lost 3 bases and 0 bases, there was a span of 11 bases. The V gene's germline CDR1 is GTSNPN and CDR2 SVGIG (reference sequence). CDR3 sequence (DNA): TGTGCCTGGAGCGTCCCCGGGGCTAACTATGGCTACACCTTC. It translates to CAWSVPGANYGYTF.

The chain carries TRBV29-1 and TRBJ2-2; 7 nucleotides agree with TRBD1. The CDR3 is made up of 13 amino acids. V was clipped by 3 bases and J by 4 bases; unmatched bases: 2. Germline loops: CDR1 SQVTM, CDR2 ANQGSEA. The chain's CDR3 is CSVEDRTTGELFF. The CDR3 coding sequence is TGCAGCGTTGAGGACAGGACCACCGGGGAGCTGTTTTTT.

This clonotype came up many times. The chain's CDR3 is CASSELGQGGDTQYF. CDR3 DNA: TGCGCCAGCAGTGAGTTGGGACAGGGAGGAGATACGCAGTATTTT. This rearrangement joins TRBV10-1 to TRBJ2-3; 9 bases match TRBD1. Trimming removed 1 base from V and 5 bases from J; junction bases left unmatched: 4. Germline V gene sequence: CDR1 WNHNN, CDR2 SYGVQD (reference sequence). The CDR3 loop spans 15 amino acids.